This T cell receptor beta chain was observed in a study of cytomegalovirus exposure and HLA in healthy donors. Researchers ran the PCR with 60 Vbeta and 13 Jbeta primers. Data came from immunoSEQ multiplex PCR; TCRdb stores just in-frame clones and leaves some out. The table lists more than 150,000 clones, around 80% of them singletons. The study, taken as a whole, reports: Cytomegalovirus association was assigned to about 150 TCR beta chains. Rarity characterized most TCR sequences, yet some public TCRs appeared in many donors.

Worth noting for this clone: Its specificity is unknown.

The germline gives CDR1 MNHNS, CDR2 SASEGT. The CDR3 spans 14 residues. The V end was cut by 8 bases, the J end by 5 bases, with 17 bases between. The V call is TRBV6-1, the J call TRBJ2-3; perhaps TRBD1 as D (6 bases). The sequence derives from a man aged 18 to 29 in good health and CMV-seronegative. The sequenced sample was PBMCs. Written as DNA, the CDR3 is TGTGCCAGCCAGGGTGGGGGCCGGGTAGATACGCAGTATTTT. Amino acid sequence: CASQGGGRVDTQYF.